This T cell receptor beta chain is from a study of spatial heterogeneity in lung cancer. Across the whole study: The mean occurrence of each unique TCR and UMI combination in raw reads exceeded 9.5.

As to time point: sample taken at primary tumor resection. Frozen PBMC, nontumor lung or tumor provided whole RNA, which was sequenced unsorted. The cohort: approximately 66 early-stage, untreated non-small cell lung cancer patients. Between the trimmed V and J ends, which lost 4 bases and 8 bases, there was a span of 12 bases. Germline-derived CDR1 and CDR2 are SGHRS and YFSETQ. CDR3 length equals 13 residues. This clonotype was seen many times. The antigen is undetermined. TCR cDNA molecules each carried a unique molecular identifier. TCRdb ran MiXCR on the 5' RACE reads and lists one entry per CDR3 protein. The table lists some 53,000 distinct CDR3 sequences, about 7% of them singletons, with roughly 2.7% in the top ten. Study-wide results and limits: At tumor resection, ubiquitous expanded TCRs were detected in blood more often than later.

The specimen comprised PBMCs, sampled at surgery. The rearrangement links TRBV5-1 to TRBJ2-2; D not resolved. The TCR originated in a female donor with early-stage non-small cell lung cancer. The CDR3 sequence is CASSTPLAGELFF. In nucleotides, the CDR3 is TGCGCCAGCAGCACTCCACTCGCTGGGGAGCTGTTTTTT.